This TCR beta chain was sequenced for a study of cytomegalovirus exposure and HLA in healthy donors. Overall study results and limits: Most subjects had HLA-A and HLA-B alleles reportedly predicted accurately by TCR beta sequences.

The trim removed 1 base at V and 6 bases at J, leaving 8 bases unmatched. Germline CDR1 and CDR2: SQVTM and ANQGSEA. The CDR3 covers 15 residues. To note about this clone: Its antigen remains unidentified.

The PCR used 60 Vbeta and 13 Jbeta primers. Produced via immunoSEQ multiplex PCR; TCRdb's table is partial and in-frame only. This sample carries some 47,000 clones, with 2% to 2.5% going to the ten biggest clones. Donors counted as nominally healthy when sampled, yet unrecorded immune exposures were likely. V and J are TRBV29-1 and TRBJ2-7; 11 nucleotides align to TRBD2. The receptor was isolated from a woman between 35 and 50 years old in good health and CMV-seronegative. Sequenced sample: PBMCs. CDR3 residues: CSVEGVAGGPGEQYF. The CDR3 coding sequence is TGCAGCGTTGAAGGTGTAGCGGGGGGGCCAGGCGAGCAGTACTTC.